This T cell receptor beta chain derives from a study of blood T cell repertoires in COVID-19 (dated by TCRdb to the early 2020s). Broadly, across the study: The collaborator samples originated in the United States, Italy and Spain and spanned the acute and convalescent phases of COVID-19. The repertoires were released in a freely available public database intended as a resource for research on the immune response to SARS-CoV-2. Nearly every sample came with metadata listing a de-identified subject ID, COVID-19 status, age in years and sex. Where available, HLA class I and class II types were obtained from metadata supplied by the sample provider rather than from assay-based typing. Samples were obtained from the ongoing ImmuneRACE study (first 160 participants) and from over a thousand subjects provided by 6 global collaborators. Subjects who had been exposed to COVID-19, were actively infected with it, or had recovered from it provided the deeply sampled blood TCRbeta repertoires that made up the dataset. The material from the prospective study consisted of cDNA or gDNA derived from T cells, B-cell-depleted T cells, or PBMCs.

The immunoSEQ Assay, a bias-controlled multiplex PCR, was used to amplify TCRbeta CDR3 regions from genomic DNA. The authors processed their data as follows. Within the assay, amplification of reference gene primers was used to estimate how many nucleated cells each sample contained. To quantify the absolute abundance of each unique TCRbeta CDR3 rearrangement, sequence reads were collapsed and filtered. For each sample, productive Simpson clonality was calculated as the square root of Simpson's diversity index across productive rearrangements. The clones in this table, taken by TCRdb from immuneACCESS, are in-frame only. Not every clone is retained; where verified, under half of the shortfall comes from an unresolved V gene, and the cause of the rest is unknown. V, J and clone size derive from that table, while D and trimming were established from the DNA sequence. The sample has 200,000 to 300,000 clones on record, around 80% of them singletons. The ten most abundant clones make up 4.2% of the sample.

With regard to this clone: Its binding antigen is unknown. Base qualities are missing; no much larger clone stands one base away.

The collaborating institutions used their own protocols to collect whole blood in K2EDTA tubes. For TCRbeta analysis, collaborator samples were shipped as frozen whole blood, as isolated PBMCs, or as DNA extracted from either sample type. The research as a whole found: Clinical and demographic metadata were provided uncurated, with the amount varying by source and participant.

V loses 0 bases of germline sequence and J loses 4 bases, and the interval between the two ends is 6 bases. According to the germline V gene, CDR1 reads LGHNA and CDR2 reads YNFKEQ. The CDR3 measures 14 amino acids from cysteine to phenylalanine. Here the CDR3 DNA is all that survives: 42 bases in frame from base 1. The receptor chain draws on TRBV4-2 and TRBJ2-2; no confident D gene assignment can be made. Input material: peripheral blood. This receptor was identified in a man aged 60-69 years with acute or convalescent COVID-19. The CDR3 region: CASSQEQATGELFF. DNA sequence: TGTGCCAGCAGCCAAGAGCAGGCCACCGGGGAGCTGTTTTTT.